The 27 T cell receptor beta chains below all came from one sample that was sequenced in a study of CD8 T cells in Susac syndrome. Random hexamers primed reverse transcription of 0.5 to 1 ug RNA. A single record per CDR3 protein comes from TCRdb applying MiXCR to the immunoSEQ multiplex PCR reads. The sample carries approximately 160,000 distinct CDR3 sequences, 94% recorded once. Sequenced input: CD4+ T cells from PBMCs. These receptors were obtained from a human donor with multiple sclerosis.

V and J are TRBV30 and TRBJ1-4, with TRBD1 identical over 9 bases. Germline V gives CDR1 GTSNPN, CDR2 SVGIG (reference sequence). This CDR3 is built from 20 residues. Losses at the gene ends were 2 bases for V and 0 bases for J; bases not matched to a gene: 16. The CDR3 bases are TGTGCCTGGAGTCTCGCCTGGGACAGGGTGTGGCGTGCAACTAATGAAAAACTGTTTTTT. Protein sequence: CAWSLAWDRVWRATNEKLFF.

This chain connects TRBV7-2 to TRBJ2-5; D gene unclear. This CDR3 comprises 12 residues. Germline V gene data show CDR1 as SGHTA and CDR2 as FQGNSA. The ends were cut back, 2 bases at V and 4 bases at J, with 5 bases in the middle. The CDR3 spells CASSLSRETQYF. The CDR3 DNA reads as TGTGCCAGCAGCTTAAGCCGAGAGACCCAGTACTTC.

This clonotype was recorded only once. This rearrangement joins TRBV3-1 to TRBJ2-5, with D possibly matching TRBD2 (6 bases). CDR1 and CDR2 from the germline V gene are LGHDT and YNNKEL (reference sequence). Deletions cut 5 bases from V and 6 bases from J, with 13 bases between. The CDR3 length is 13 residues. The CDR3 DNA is TGTGCCAGCAGCGCGACTAGTCCGAAGACCCAGTACTTC. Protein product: CASSATSPKTQYF.

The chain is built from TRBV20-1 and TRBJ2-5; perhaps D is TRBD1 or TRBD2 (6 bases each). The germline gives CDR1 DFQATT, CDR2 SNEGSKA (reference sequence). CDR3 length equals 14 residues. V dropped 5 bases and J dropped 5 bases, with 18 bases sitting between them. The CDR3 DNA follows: TGCAGTGCTGGCCGTCAGGGGAGGCTCGAGACCCAGTACTTC. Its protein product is CSAGRQGRLETQYF.

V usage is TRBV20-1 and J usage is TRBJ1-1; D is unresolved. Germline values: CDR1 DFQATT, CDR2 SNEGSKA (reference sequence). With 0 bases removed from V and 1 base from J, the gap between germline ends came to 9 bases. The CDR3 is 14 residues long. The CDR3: CSARDRVRNTEAFF. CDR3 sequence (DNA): TGCAGTGCTAGAGATCGGGTCAGGAACACTGAAGCTTTCTTT.

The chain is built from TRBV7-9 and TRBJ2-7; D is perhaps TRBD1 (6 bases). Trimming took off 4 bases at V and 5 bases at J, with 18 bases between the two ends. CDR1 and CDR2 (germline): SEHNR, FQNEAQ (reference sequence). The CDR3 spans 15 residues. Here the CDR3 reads CASSSGTPVYDEQYF. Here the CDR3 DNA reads TGTGCCAGCAGCTCGGGGACACCGGTTTACGACGAGCAGTACTTC.

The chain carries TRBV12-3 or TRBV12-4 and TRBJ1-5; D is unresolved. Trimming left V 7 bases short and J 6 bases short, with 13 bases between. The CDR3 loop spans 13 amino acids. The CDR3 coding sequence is TGTGCCAGCACCAAAGTGACGGGTCAGCCCCAGCATTTT. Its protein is CASTKVTGQPQHF.

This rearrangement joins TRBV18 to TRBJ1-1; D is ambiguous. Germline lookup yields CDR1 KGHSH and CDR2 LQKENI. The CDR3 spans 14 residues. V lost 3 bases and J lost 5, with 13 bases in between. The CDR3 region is CASSPGTKKTEAFF. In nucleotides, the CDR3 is TGTGCCAGCTCACCGGGTACCAAGAAAACTGAAGCTTTCTTT.

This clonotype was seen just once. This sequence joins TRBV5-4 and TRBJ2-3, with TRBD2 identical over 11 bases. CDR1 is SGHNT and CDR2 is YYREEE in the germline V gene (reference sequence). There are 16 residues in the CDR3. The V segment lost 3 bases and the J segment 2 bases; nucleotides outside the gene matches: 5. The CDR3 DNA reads TGTGCCAGCAGCTCCGGGACTAGCGGCCTCACAGATACGCAGTATTTT. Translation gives CASSSGTSGLTDTQYF.

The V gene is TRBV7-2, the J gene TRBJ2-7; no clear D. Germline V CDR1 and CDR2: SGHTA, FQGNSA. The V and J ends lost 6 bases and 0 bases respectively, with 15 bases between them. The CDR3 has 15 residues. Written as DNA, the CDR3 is TGTGCCAGCAGTCGGAGAACACTTAGCTCCTACGAGCAGTACTTC. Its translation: CASSRRTLSSYEQYF.

The CDR3 loop is CASSGGNGYTF. Written as DNA, the CDR3 is TGTGCCAGCAGCGGGGGAAATGGCTACACCTTC. The rearrangement links TRBV3-1 to TRBJ1-2; possible D gene TRBD1, 5 bases. With 5 bases removed from V and 6 bases from J, the gap between germline ends came to 7 bases. Germline V lookup: CDR1 LGHDT, CDR2 YNNKEL (reference sequence). The CDR3 has 11 residues.

CDR3 residues: CATSPGGPPKETQYF. CDR3 in DNA: TGTGCCACTTCCCCCGGCGGGCCTCCTAAAGAGACCCAGTACTTC. The rearrangement joins TRBV24-1 to TRBJ2-5; TRBD2 might be the D (5 bases). The germline V gene encodes CDR1 KGHDR and CDR2 SFDVKD. V shed 10 bases and J shed 3 bases, with 20 bases lying between them. The CDR3 extends over 15 amino acids.

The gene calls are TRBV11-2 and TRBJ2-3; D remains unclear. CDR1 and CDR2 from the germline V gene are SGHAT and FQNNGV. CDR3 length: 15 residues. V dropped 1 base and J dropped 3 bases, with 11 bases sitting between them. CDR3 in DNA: TGTGCCAGCAGCTTAGCACCCTCACCTACAGATACGCAGTATTTT. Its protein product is CASSLAPSPTDTQYF.

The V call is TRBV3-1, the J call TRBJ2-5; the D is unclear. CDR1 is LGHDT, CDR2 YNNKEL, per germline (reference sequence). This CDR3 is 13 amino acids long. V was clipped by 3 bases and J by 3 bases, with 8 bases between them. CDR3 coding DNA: TGTGCCAGCAGCCACCTCAGAGAAGAGACCCAGTACTTC. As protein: CASSHLREETQYF.

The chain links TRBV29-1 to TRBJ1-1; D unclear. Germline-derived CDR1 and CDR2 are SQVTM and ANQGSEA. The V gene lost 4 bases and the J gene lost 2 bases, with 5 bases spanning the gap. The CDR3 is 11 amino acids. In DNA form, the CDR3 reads TGCAGCGTTGTAGGCAACACTGAAGCTTTCTTT. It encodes CSVVGNTEAFF.

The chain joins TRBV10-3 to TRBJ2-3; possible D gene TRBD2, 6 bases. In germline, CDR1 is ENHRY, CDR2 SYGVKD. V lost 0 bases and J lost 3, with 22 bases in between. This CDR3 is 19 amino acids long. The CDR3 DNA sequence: TGTGCCATCAGTGAGTCGTTCTTCGGTAGCGGCCGCGGGACAGATACGCAGTATTTT. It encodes CAISESFFGSGRGTDTQYF.

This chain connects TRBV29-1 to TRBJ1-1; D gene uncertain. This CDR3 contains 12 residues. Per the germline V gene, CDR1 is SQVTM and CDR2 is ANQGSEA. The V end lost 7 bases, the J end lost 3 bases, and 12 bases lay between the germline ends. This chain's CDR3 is CSGDGRDTEAFF. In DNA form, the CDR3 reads TGCAGCGGAGATGGGCGCGACACTGAAGCTTTCTTT. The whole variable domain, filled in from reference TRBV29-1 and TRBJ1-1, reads SAVISQKPSRDICQRGTSLTIQCQVDSQVTMMFWYRQQPGQSLTLIATANQGSEATYESGFVIDKFPISRPNLTFSTLTVSNMSPEDSSIYLCSGDGRDTEAFFGQGTRLTVV.

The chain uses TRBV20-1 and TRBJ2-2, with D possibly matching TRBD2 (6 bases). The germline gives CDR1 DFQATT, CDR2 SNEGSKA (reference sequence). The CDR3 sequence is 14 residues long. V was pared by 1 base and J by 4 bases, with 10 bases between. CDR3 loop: CSARGAGGTGELFF. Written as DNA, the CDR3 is TGCAGTGCTAGAGGAGCGGGTGGCACCGGGGAGCTGTTTTTT.

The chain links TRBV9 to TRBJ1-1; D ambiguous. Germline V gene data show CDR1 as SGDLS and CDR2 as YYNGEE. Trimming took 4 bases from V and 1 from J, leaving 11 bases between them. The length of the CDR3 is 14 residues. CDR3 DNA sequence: TGTGCCAGCAGCCAACGACACACGAACACTGAAGCTTTCTTT. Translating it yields CASSQRHTNTEAFF.

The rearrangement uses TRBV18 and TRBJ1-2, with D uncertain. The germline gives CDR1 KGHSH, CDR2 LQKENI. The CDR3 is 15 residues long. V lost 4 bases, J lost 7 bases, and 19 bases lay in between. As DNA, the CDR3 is TGTGCCAGCTCACTTAGTTCGGATGTCATCCCTGGCTACACCTTC. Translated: CASSLSSDVIPGYTF.

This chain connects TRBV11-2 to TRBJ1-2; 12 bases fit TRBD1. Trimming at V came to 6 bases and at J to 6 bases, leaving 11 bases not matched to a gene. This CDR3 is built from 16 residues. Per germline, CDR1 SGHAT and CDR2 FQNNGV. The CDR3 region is CASRKPGQGAHNGYTF. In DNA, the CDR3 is TGTGCCAGCAGGAAACCGGGACAGGGGGCGCATAATGGCTACACCTTC.

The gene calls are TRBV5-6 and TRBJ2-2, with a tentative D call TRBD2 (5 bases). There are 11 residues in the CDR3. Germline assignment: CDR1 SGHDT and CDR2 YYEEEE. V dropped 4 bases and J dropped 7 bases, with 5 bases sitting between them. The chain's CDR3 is CASSGGGELFF. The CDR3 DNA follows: TGTGCCAGCAGCGGAGGCGGGGAGCTGTTTTTT.

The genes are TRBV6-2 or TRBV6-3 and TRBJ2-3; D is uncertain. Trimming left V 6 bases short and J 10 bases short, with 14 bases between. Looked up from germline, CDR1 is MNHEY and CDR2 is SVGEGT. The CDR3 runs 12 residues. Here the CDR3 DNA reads TGTGCCAGCAGGCCACAGAGAAAAGCGCAGTATTTT. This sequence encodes CASRPQRKAQYF.

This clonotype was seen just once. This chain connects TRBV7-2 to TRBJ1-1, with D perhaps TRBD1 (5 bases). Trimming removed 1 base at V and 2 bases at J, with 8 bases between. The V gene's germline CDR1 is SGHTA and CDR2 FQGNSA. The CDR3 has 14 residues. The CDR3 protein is CASSLERGNTEAFF. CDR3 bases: TGTGCCAGCAGCTTAGAAAGGGGTAACACTGAAGCTTTCTTT.

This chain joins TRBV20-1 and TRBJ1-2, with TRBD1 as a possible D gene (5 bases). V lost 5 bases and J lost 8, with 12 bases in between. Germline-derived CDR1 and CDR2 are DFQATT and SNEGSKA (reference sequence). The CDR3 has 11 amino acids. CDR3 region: CSADSAWGYTF. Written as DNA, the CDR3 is TGCAGTGCTGACAGCGCTTGGGGCTACACCTTC.

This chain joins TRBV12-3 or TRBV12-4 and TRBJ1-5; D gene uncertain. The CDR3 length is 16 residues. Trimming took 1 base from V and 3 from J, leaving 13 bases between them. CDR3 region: CASSLGNPLANQPQHF. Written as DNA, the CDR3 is TGTGCCAGCAGTTTAGGGAACCCACTCGCCAATCAGCCCCAGCATTTT.

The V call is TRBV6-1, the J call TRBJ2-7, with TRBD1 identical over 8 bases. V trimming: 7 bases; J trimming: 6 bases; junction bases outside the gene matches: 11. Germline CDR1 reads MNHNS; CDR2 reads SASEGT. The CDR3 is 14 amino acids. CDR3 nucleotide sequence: TGTGCCAGCATACGGACAGGGAATACGGCCGAGCAGTACTTC. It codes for CASIRTGNTAEQYF.